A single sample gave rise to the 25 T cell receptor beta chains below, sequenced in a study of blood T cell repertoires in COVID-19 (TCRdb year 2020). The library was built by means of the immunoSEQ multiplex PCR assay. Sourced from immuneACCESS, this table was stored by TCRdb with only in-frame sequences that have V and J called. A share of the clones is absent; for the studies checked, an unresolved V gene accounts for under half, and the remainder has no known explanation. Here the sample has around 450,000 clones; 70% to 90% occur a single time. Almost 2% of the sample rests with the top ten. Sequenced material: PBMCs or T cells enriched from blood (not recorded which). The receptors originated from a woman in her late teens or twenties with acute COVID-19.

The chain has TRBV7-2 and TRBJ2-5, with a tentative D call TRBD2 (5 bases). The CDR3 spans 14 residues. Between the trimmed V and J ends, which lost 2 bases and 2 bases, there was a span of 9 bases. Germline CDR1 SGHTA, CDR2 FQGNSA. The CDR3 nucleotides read TGTGCCAGCAGCTTAAGCCTAGCTCAAGAGACCCAGTACTTC. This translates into CASSLSLAQETQYF. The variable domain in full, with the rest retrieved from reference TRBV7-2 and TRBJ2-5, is GAGVSQSPSNKVTEKGKDVELRCDPISGHTALYWYRQSLGQGLEFLIYFQGNSAPDKSGLPSDRFSAERTGGSVSTLTIQRTQQEDSAVYLCASSLSLAQETQYFGPGTRLLVL.

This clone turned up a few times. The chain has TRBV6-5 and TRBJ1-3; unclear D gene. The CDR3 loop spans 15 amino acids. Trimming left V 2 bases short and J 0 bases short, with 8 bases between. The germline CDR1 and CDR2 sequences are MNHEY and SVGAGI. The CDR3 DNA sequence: TGTGCCAGCAGTTACCCAAGCTTCTCTGGAAACACCATATATTTT. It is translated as CASSYPSFSGNTIYF.

The CDR3 loop is CASSVATGQGVIGNTEAFF. The CDR3 nucleotides read TGTGCCAGCAGCGTAGCTACAGGACAGGGGGTGATTGGGAACACTGAAGCTTTCTTT. The chain uses TRBV9 and TRBJ1-1, with 10 positions matching TRBD1. Germline V gene sequence: CDR1 SGDLS, CDR2 YYNGEE. CDR3 length: 19 amino acids. V dropped 0 bases and J dropped 1; count of bases not matched to a gene: 12. The full variable domain, its missing parts supplied by reference TRBV9 and TRBJ1-1, is DSGVTQTPKHLITATGQRVTLRCSPRSGDLSVYWYQQSLDQGLQFLIQYYNGEERAKGNILERFSAQQFPDLHSELNLSSLELGDSALYFCASSVATGQGVIGNTEAFFGQGTRLTVV.

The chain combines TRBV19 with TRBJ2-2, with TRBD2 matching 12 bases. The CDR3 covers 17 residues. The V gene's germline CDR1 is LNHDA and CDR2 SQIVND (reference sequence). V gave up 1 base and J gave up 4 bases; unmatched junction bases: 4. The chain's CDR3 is CASSIGLAGASTGELFF. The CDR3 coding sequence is TGTGCCAGTAGTATAGGACTAGCGGGGGCGAGCACCGGGGAGCTGTTTTTT.

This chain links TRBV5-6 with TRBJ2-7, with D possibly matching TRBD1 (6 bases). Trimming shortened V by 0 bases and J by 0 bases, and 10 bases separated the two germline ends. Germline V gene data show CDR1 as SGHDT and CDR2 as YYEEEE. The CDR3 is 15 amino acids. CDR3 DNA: TGTGCCAGCAGCTTGGAAGGGGGTCTCTCCTACGAGCAGTACTTC. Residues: CASSLEGGLSYEQYF. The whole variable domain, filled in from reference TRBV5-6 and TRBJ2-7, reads DAGVTQSPTHLIKTRGQQVTLRCSPKSGHDTVSWYQQALGQGPQFIFQYYEEEERQRGNFPDRFSGHQFPNYSSELNVNALLLGDSALYLCASSLEGGLSYEQYFGPGTRLTVT.

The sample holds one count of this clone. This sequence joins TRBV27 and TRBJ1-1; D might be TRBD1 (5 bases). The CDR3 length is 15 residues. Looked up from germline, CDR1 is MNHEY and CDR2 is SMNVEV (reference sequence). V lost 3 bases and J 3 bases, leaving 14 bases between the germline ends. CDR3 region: CASSFNLREDTEAFF. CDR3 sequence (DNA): TGTGCCAGCAGTTTTAATCTCAGGGAGGACACTGAAGCTTTCTTT.

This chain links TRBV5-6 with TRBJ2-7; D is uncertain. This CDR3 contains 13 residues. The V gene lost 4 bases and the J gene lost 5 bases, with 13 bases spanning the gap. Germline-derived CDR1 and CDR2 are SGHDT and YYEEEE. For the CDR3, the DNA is TGTGCCAGCAGCCTCACAGTACTCGACGAGCAGTACTTC. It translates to CASSLTVLDEQYF.

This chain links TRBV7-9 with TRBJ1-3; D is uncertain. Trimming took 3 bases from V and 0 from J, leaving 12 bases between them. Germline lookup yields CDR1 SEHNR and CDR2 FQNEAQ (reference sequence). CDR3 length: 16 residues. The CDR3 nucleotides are TGTGCCAGCAGCTTTGTGTTAGCCCGCTCTGGAAACACCATATATTTT. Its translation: CASSFVLARSGNTIYF.

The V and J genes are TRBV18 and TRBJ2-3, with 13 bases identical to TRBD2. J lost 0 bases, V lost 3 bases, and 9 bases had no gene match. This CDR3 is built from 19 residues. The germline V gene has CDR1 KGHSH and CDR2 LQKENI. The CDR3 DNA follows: TGTGCCAGCTCACCCCGGACTAGCGGGGGTTCGGCTAGCACAGATACGCAGTATTTT. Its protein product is CASSPRTSGGSASTDTQYF. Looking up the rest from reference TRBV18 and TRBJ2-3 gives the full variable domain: NAGVMQNPRHLVRRRGQEARLRCSPMKGHSHVYWYRQLPEEGLKFMVYLQKENIIDESGMPKERFSAEFPKEGPSILRIQQVVRGDSAAYFCASSPRTSGGSASTDTQYFGPGTRLTVL.

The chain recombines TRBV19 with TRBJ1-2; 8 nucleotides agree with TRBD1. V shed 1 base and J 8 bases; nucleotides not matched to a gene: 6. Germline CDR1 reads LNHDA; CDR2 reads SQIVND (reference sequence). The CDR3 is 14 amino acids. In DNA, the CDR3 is TGTGCCAGTAGTATAGGGGGACAGGATAAGGGCTACACCTTC. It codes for CASSIGGQDKGYTF.

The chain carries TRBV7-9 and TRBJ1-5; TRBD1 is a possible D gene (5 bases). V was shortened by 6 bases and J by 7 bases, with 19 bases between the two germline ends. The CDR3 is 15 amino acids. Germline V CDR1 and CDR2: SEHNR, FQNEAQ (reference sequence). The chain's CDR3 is CASSPGTEFGQPQHF. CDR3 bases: TGTGCCAGCAGTCCCGGGACTGAGTTTGGACAGCCCCAGCATTTT.

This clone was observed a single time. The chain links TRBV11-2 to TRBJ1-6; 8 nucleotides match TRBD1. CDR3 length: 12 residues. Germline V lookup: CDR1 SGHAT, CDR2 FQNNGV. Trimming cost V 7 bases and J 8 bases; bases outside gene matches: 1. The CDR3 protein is CASKQGDSPLHF. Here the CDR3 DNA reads TGTGCCAGCAAACAGGGGGATTCACCCCTCCACTTT.

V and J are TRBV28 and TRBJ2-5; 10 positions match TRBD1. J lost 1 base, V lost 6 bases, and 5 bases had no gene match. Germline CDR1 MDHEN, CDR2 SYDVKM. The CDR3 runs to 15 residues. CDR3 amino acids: CASSLWTGGQETQYF. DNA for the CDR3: TGTGCCAGCAGCCTATGGACAGGGGGCCAAGAGACCCAGTACTTC.

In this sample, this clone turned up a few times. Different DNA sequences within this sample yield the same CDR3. Here the CDR3 DNA reads TGTGCCAGCTCACCAGGCACCTCAACTGAAGCTTTCTTT. Its translation: CASSPGTSTEAFF. This chain connects TRBV18 to TRBJ1-1; D gene unclear. CDR3 length: 13 amino acids. Per germline, CDR1 KGHSH and CDR2 LQKENI. The V end lost 2 bases, the J end lost 5 bases, and 9 bases lay between the germline ends.

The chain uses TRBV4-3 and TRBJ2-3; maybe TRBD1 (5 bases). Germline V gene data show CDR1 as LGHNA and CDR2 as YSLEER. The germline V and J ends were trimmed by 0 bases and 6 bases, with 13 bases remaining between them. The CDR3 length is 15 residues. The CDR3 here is CASSQEWQGRDTQYF. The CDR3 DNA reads TGCGCCAGCAGCCAAGAGTGGCAGGGCAGGGATACGCAGTATTTT.

CDR3 in amino acids: CASSIGVSREQYF. The CDR3 DNA follows: TGTGCCAGTAGTATCGGGGTATCGCGTGAGCAGTACTTC. The rearrangement joins TRBV19 to TRBJ2-7; possible D gene TRBD2, 5 bases. Trimming shortened V by 3 bases and J by 7 bases, and 13 bases separated the two germline ends. Germline CDR1 and CDR2: LNHDA and SQIVND (reference sequence). The CDR3 length is 13 residues.

The CDR3 is CASSSNRGRITEAFF. In nucleotides, the CDR3 is TGTGCCAGCAGCTCCAACAGGGGGCGCATCACTGAAGCTTTCTTT. The V call is TRBV7-9, the J call TRBJ1-1, with TRBD1 identical over 9 bases. J was trimmed by 4 bases and V by 4 bases; bases with no gene match: 7. Germline assignment: CDR1 SEHNR and CDR2 FQNEAQ (reference sequence). The CDR3 runs to 15 residues.

Written as DNA, the CDR3 is TGTGCCAGCAGTGATCCGACAGGTTGGGGCTACACCTTC. Amino acids: CASSDPTGWGYTF. This chain joins TRBV25-1 and TRBJ1-2, with a weak D call TRBD1 (6 bases). Germline CDR1 MGHDK, CDR2 SYGVNS. The CDR3 runs 13 residues. The V and J ends lost 3 bases and 8 bases respectively, with 13 bases between them.

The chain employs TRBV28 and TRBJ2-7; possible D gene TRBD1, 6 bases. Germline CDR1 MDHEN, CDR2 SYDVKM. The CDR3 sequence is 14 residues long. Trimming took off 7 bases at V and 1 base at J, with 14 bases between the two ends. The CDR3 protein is CASNTQGYSYEQYF. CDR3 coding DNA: TGTGCCAGCAACACCCAGGGGTATTCCTACGAGCAGTACTTC.

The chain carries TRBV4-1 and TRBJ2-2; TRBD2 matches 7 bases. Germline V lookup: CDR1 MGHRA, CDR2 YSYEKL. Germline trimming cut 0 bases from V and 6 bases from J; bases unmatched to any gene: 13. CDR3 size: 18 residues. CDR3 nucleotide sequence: TGCGCCAGCAGCCAAGACTGGGTAGGACTAGTAAGAGCCGGGGAGCTGTTTTTT. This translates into CASSQDWVGLVRAGELFF.

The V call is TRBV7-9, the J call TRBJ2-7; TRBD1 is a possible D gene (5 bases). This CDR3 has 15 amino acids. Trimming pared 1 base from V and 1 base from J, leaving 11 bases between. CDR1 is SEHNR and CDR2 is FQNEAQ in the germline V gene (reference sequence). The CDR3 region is CASSLGGVWSYEQYF. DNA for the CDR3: TGTGCCAGCAGCTTAGGGGGCGTTTGGTCCTACGAGCAGTACTTC. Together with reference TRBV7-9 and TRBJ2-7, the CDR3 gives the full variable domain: DTGVSQNPRHKITKRGQNVTFRCDPISEHNRLYWYRQTLGQGPEFLTYFQNEAQLEKSRLLSDRFSAERPKGSFSTLEIQRTEQGDSAMYLCASSLGGVWSYEQYFGPGTRLTVT.

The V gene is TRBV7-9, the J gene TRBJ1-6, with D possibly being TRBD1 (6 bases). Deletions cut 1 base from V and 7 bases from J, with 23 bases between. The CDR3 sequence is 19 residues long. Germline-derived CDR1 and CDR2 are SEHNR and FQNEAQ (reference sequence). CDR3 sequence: CASSLGKPLQGGENSPLHF. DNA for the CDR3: TGTGCCAGCAGCTTAGGCAAGCCCTTACAGGGTGGAGAAAATTCACCCCTCCACTTT.

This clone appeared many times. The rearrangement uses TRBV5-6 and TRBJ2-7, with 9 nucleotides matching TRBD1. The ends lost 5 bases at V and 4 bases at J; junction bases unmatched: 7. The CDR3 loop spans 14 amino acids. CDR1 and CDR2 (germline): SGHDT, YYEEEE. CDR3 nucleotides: TGTGCCAGCAGTCTGGGACAGGGAGGATACGAGCAGTACTTC. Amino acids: CASSLGQGGYEQYF.

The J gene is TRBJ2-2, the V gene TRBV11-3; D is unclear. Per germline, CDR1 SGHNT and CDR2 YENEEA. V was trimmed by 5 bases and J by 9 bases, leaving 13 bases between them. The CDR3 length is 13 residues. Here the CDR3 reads CASSHNKARELFF. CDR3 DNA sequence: TGTGCCAGCAGCCATAATAAAGCCCGGGAGCTGTTTTTT.

The DNA for the CDR3 is TGTGCCAGCAGCTCAGACAGGGGCGGCTTAGATACGCAGTATTTT. Its protein product is CASSSDRGGLDTQYF. V usage is TRBV7-8 and J usage is TRBJ2-3, with TRBD1 matching 8 bases. The CDR3 has 15 amino acids. V lost 4 bases and J lost 5; bases outside the gene matches: 8. From germline, CDR1 is SGHVS and CDR2 FQNEAQ. Together with reference TRBV7-8 and TRBJ2-3, the CDR3 gives the full variable domain: GAGVSQSPRYKVAKRGQDVALRCDPISGHVSLFWYQQALGQGPEFLTYFQNEAQLDKSGLPSDRFFAERPEGSVSTLKIQRTQQEDSAVYLCASSSDRGGLDTQYFGPGTRLTVL.